This TCR beta chain was sequenced during a study of blood T cell repertoires in COVID-19. Study-level information: Samples representing acute and convalescent COVID-19 were sourced from the United States, Italy and Spain. In each case, the material was cDNA or gDNA derived from T cells, B-cell-depleted T cells, or PBMCs.

Authors' data handling: Nucleated cell counts were estimated from reference gene primer amplification. Libraries were prepared by immunoSEQ multiplex PCR; TCRdb keeps only in-frame clonotypes and omits some of them. V and J calls and clone size are given by that table; D and trimming were obtained from the DNA. The profile covers 150,000 to 200,000 clones, with about nine tenths appearing a single time and 3.5% to 5% taken by the ten largest. CDR1 is LNHDA, CDR2 SQIVND, per germline (reference sequence). Trimming removed 4 bases from V and 0 bases from J, with 13 bases in between. The CDR3 length is 15 residues.

The sample consisted of peripheral blood. The rearrangement links TRBV19 to TRBJ2-7; D may be TRBD1 (6 bases). This receptor was obtained from a woman in her 30s with acute or convalescent COVID-19. This CDR3 reads CASSKIQGFSYEQYF. The CDR3 DNA sequence: TGTGCCAGTAGTAAAATACAGGGTTTCTCCTACGAGCAGTACTTC. Full variable domain (remainder filled in from reference TRBV19 and TRBJ2-7): DGGITQSPKYLFRKEGQNVTLSCEQNLNHDAMYWYRQDPGQGLRLIYYSQIVNDFQKGDIAEGYSVSREKKESFPLTVTSAQKNPTAFYLCASSKIQGFSYEQYFGPGTRLTVT.